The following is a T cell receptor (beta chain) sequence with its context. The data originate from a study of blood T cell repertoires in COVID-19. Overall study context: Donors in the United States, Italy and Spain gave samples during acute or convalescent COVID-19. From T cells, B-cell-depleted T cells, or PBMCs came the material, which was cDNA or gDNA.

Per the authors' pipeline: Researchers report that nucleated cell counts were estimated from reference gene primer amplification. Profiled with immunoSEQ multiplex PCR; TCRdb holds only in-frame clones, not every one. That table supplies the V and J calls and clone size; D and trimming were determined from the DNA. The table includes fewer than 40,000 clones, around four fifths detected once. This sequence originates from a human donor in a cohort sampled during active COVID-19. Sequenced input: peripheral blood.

DNA for the CDR3: TGCGCCAGCAGCTTGATGGGGACAGGGAGCTCTGGGGCCAACGTCCTGACTTTC. Protein product: CASSLMGTGSSGANVLTF. V gene TRBV5-1 combines with J gene TRBJ2-6; 9 positions match TRBD1. Germline CDR1 is SGHRS and CDR2 is YFSETQ. Trimming cost V 1 base and J 0 bases; bases outside gene matches: 5. The CDR3 is 18 residues long. Full variable domain (remainder filled in from reference TRBV5-1 and TRBJ2-6): KAGVTQTPRYLIKTRGQQVTLSCSPISGHRSVSWYQQTPGQGLQFLFEYFSETQRNKGNFPGRFSGRQFSNSRSEMNVSTLELGDSALYLCASSLMGTGSSGANVLTFGAGSRLTVL.